Sequencing of this TCR beta chain was carried out in a study of CD8 T cells in Susac syndrome. Regarding the study as a whole: Regarding the TCR sequencing and HLA analysis, the study admitted that a relatively small number of individuals were involved.

TCR beta sequencing covered blood CD8+ and CD4+ T cells. TEMRA cells were enriched by FACS, and CD4+ and CD8+ T cells were negatively isolated. V lost 6 bases and J lost 7; bases outside the gene matches: 10. This CDR3 spans 14 amino acids. In germline, CDR1 is MNHEY, CDR2 SVGAGI. The RNA, 0.5 to 1 ug, was put through reverse transcription using random hexamers. MiXCR, run by TCRdb on the immunoSEQ multiplex PCR reads, gives a single entry per CDR3 protein. Of tens of thousands of distinct CDR3 sequences in the sample, approximately 94% were seen once. This clonotype has a handful of counts. Antigen: not known.

The sample consisted of CD8+ T cells from PBMCs. The chain is built from TRBV6-5 and TRBJ2-7; 9 bases line up with TRBD1. This receptor was obtained from a human donor with multiple sclerosis. The CDR3 DNA reads as TGTGCCAGCAGCCCGGGACAGGGCCCTCAGGAGCAGTACTTC. Translating it yields CASSPGQGPQEQYF.